The 8 T cell receptor beta chains listed next were all sequenced from one sample in a study of blood T cell repertoires in COVID-19. The data were produced by immunoSEQ multiplex PCR, yet TCRdb's version contains in-frame clones alone and is incomplete. The sample lists some 97,000 clones, just under 95% occurring once. Specimen: peripheral blood. The receptors were gathered from a man aged 70 or older with acute or convalescent COVID-19.

This clone occurred once. The chain couples TRBV23-1 to TRBJ2-7; 7 positions match TRBD1. TRBV23-1 has ORF status, its function being uncertain. Germline trimming cut 8 bases from V and 2 bases from J; bases unmatched to any gene: 12. This CDR3 has 15 amino acids. CDR3 sequence (DNA): TGCGCCAGCGACCACCGGGACAGAAATACCTACGAGCAGTACTTC. Translated: CASDHRDRNTYEQYF.

This clone was recorded only once. The chain joins TRBV2 to TRBJ1-2; 9 positions agree with TRBD1. V shed 6 bases and J 8 bases; nucleotides not matched to a gene: 13. The CDR3 totals 15 residues. The germline V gene encodes CDR1 SNHLY and CDR2 FYNNEI. The CDR3 region has the DNA TGTGCCAGCAGCCAGTCCCGGGACAGGGTTGGCGGCTACACCTTC. It translates to CASSQSRDRVGGYTF.

The chain couples TRBV5-1 to TRBJ2-5, with unresolved D. Per germline, CDR1 SGHRS and CDR2 YFSETQ. Between the trimmed V and J ends, which lost 4 bases and 3 bases, there was a span of 7 bases. The length of the CDR3 is 12 residues. The CDR3 DNA is TGCGCCAGCAGCCTGCAGAAAGAGACCCAGTACTTC. Its protein is CASSLQKETQYF.

The chain has TRBV5-1 and TRBJ2-3, with 9 positions matching TRBD1. This CDR3 comprises 16 residues. V lost 4 bases, J lost 5 bases, and 11 bases stayed unmatched. Germline assignment: CDR1 SGHRS and CDR2 YFSETQ. CDR3 sequence (DNA): TGCGCCAGCAGCCCACCCGGTGGACAGGGGAGAGATACGCAGTATTTT. Its translation: CASSPPGGQGRDTQYF. The variable domain in full, with the rest retrieved from reference TRBV5-1 and TRBJ2-3, is KAGVTQTPRYLIKTRGQQVTLSCSPISGHRSVSWYQQTPGQGLQFLFEYFSETQRNKGNFPGRFSGRQFSNSRSEMNVSTLELGDSALYLCASSPPGGQGRDTQYFGPGTRLTVL.

This chain joins TRBV5-6 and TRBJ2-3, with 10 bases identical to TRBD2. Looked up from germline, CDR1 is SGHDT and CDR2 is YYEEEE. V lost 1 base to trimming and J lost 3 bases; unmatched junction nucleotides: 8. The CDR3 consists of 17 residues. The CDR3: CASSLRASGSRTDTQYF. The CDR3 DNA follows: TGTGCCAGCAGCTTGAGGGCTAGCGGGAGCAGGACAGATACGCAGTATTTT.

CDR3 bases: TGTGCCAGCAGCGTGACCTCGCCGGGTCACACAGATACGCAGTATTTT. Residues: CASSVTSPGHTDTQYF. The chain joins TRBV9 to TRBJ2-3; D is uncertain. The CDR3 extends over 16 amino acids. CDR1 is SGDLS and CDR2 is YYNGEE in the germline V gene. Deletions cut 2 bases from V and 2 bases from J, with 15 bases between. The complete variable domain, with remaining parts taken from reference TRBV9 and TRBJ2-3, reads DSGVTQTPKHLITATGQRVTLRCSPRSGDLSVYWYQQSLDQGLQFLIQYYNGEERAKGNILERFSAQQFPDLHSELNLSSLELGDSALYFCASSVTSPGHTDTQYFGPGTRLTVL.

V gene TRBV2 combines with J gene TRBJ1-2; D may be TRBD1 (6 bases). The CDR3 has 11 residues. CDR1 is SNHLY and CDR2 is FYNNEI in the germline V gene. The V gene lost 10 bases and the J gene lost 2 bases, with 8 bases spanning the gap. The CDR3 bases are TGTGCCACAGACAGGAACTATGGCTACACCTTC. Residues: CATDRNYGYTF. Full variable domain (remainder filled in from reference TRBV2 and TRBJ1-2): EPEVTQTPSHQVTQMGQEVILRCVPISNHLYFYWYRQILGQKVEFLVSFYNNEISEKSEIFDDQFSVERPDGSNFTLKIRSTKLEDSAMYFCATDRNYGYTFGSGTRLTVV.

V is TRBV10-3 and J is TRBJ1-3, with 8 positions matching TRBD1. CDR1 is ENHRY, CDR2 SYGVKD, per germline. The CDR3 totals 14 residues. Germline trimming cut 6 bases from V and 3 bases from J; bases unmatched to any gene: 4. CDR3 in amino acids: CAISAGGLGNTIYF. CDR3 nucleotide sequence: TGTGCCATCAGCGCAGGGGGCCTTGGAAACACCATATATTTT.